This T cell receptor (beta chain) was identified during a study of STAT5B mutations in CD4+ large granular lymphocyte leukemia. About the study: The CDR3 'QG' motif was associated with a particular HLA allele among healthy donors.

Clones were read by immunoSEQ multiplex PCR, and TCRdb kept only the in-frame ones, dropping some. The data contain about 31,000 clones, just under 75% of them singletons. Healthy controls were blood donor buffy coats. Points on this clone: Its antigen is still unknown.

CDR1 and CDR2 from the germline V gene are SGHDT and YYEEEE. The CDR3 length is 18 residues. V gave up 1 base and J gave up 4 bases; unmatched junction bases: 9. Study-level points and caveats: TRBV06-family usage was enriched in top patient clones (8/27) versus controls (2/35). Without putative leukemic clones, patient CD4-sorted repertoires remained more clonal than healthy CD4+ repertoires.

Input material: CD4+ T cells from blood buffy coats. This sequence was found in a human donor in good health. V gene TRBV5-6 combines with J gene TRBJ2-2; TRBD2 agrees at 11 bases. The DNA of the CDR3 is TGTGCCAGCAGCTTGAGCGTGTTTGGGACTAGCGGCACCGGGGAGCTGTTTTTT. It specifies CASSLSVFGTSGTGELFF.